A single sample is the source of the 3 T cell receptor beta chains below, sequenced in a study of T-cell memory formation after mild COVID-19. MiXCR, applied by TCRdb to the 5' RACE reads, yields one record per CDR3 protein. The data hold 350,000 to 500,000 distinct CDR3 sequences, with more than 15% observed a single time. The material sequenced was PBMCs or a T cell subset sorted from them (not recorded which). The receptors derive from a man aged 18 to 29 who had mild COVID-19 (a few samples of this study predate the infection). Cell type and time point are not known.

CDR3: CASSSGLAGSRGELFF. Written as DNA, the CDR3 is TGTGCCAGCAGCTCCGGACTAGCGGGGTCCCGCGGGGAGCTGTTTTTT. The chain links TRBV5-4 to TRBJ2-2; 12 nucleotides line up with TRBD2. Germline V gene lookup returns CDR1 SGHNT and CDR2 YYREEE (reference sequence). Trimming cost V 3 bases and J 7 bases; bases outside gene matches: 7. The CDR3 spans 16 residues. The full variable domain, its missing parts supplied by reference TRBV5-4 and TRBJ2-2, is ETGVTQSPTHLIKTRGQQVTLRCSSQSGHNTVSWYQQALGQGPQFIFQYYREEENGRGNFPPRFSGLQFPNYSSELNVNALELDDSALYLCASSSGLAGSRGELFFGEGSRLTVL.

The chain has TRBV5-1 and TRBJ1-2; D not resolved. There are 14 residues in the CDR3. V lost 0 bases, J lost 4 bases, and 10 bases lay in between. CDR1 SGHRS and CDR2 YFSETQ come from the germline V gene. This CDR3 is CASSLGGPPYGYTF. CDR3 sequence (DNA): TGCGCCAGCAGCTTGGGAGGTCCCCCCTATGGCTACACCTTC.

The chain links TRBV12-3 or TRBV12-4 to TRBJ1-2, with D maybe TRBD1 (6 bases). The CDR3 covers 12 residues. Trimming pared 8 bases from V and 7 bases from J, leaving 14 bases between. Here the CDR3 DNA reads TGTGCCAGCGCCCCCACAGGGCCTGGCTACACCTTC. It specifies CASAPTGPGYTF.